This T cell receptor beta chain comes out of a study of OX40 agonist ivuxolimab in advanced cancers. The table came from immunoSEQ multiplex PCR; TCRdb's copy has only in-frame clones and leaves some out. This table holds approximately 51,000 clones, 65% to 85% found once. This receptor was obtained from an adult with an advanced solid tumor such as melanoma, head and neck, liver or kidney cancer. The input for sequencing was CD4+ or CD8+ T cells sorted from blood, taken in a trial of the OX40 agonist ivuxolimab.

Here the CDR3 DNA reads TGTGCCAGAAGCTTGGGCAGTTTGAACACTGAAGCTTTCTTT. This sequence encodes CARSLGSLNTEAFF. The gene calls are TRBV5-3 and TRBJ1-1; D uncertain. TRBV5-3 carries the ORF label, with uncertain function. Trimming removed 0 bases at V and 0 bases at J, with 6 bases between. CDR3 length equals 14 residues.